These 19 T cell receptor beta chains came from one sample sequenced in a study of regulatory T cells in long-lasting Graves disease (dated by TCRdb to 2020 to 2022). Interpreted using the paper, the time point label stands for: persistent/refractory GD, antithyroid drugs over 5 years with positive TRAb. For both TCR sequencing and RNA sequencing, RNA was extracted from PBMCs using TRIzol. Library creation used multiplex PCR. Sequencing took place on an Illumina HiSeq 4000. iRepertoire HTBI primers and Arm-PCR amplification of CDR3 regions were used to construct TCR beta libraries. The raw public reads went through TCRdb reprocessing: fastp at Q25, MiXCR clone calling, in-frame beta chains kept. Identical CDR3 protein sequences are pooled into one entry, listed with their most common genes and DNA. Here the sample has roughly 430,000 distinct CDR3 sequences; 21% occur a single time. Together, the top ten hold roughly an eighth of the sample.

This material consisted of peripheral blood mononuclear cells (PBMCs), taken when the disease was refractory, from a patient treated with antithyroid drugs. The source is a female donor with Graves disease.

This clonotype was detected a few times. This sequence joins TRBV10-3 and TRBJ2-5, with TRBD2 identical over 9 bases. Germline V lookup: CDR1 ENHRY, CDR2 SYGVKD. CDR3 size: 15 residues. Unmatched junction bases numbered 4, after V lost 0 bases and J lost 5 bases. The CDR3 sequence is CAISESDAGGETQYF. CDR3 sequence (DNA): TGTGCCATCAGTGAGTCCGACGCGGGGGGGGAGACCCAGTACTTC.

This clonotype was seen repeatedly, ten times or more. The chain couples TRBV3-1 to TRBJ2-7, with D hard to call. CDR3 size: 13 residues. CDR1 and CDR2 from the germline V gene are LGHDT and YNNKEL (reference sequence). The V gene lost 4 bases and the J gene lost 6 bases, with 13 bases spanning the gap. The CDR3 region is CASSPGGTGEQYF. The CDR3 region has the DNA TGTGCCAGCAGCCCAGGCGGTACGGGCGAGCAGTACTTC.

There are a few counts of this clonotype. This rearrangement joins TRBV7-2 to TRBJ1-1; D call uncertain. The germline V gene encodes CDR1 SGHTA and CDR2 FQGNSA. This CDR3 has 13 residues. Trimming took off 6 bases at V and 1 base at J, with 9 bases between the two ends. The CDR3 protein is CASRPSRNTEAFF. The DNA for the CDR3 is TGTGCCAGCAGACCCTCCAGGAACACTGAAGCTTTCTTT.

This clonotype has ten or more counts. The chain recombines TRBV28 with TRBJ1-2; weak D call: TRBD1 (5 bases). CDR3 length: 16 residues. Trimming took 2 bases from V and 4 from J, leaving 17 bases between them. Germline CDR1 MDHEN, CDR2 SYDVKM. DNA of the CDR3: TGTGCCAGCAGTTTAGGGAGGGGACCTTCCGGCTATGGCTACACCTTC. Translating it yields CASSLGRGPSGYGYTF.

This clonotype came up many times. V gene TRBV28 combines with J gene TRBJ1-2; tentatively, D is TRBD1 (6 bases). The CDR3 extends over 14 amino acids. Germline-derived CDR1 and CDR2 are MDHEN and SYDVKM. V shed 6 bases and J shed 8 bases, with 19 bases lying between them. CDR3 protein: CASSPPGGGWGYTF. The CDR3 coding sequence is TGTGCCAGCAGCCCCCCGGGGGGGGGCTGGGGCTACACCTTC.

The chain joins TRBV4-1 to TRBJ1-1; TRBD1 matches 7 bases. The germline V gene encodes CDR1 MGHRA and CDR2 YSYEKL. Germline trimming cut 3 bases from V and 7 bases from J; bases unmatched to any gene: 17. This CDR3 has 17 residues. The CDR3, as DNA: TGCGCCAGCAGCCACCGCTCGGGGGGCAGGGGGTCGGGTGAAGCTTTCTTT. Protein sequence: CASSHRSGGRGSGEAFF.

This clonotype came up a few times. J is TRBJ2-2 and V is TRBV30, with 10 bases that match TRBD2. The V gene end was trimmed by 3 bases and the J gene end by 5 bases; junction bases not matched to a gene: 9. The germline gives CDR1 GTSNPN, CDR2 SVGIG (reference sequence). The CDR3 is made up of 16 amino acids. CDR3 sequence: CAWRISGRARTGELFF. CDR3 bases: TGTGCCTGGAGGATAAGCGGGAGGGCCCGAACCGGGGAGCTGTTTTTT.

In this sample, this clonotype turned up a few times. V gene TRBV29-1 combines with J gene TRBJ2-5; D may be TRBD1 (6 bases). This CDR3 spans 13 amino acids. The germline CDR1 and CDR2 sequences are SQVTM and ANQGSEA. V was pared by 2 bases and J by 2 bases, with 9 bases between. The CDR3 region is CSVEIQGQETQYF. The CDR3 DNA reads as TGCAGCGTTGAAATCCAGGGGCAAGAGACCCAGTACTTC.

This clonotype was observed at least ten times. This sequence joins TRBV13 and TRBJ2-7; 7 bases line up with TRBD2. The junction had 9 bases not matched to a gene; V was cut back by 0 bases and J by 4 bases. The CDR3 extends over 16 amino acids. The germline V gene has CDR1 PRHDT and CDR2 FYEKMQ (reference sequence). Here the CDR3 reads CASSLGLGGSSYEQYF. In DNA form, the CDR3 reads TGTGCCAGCAGCTTAGGCCTGGGCGGGAGTTCATACGAGCAGTACTTC.

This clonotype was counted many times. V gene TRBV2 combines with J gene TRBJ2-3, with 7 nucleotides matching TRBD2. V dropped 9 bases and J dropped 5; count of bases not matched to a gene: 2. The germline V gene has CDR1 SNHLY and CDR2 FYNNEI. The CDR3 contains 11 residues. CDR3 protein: CARASGDTQYF. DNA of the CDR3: TGTGCCAGGGCTAGCGGAGATACGCAGTATTTT.

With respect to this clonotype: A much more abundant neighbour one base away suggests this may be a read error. The CDR3, as DNA: TGTACCAGCAGCCACACCCGAACGGTGGGGACCACTGAAGCTTTCTTT. Encoded protein: CTSSHTRTVGTTEAFF. This chain connects TRBV3-1 to TRBJ1-1; TRBD1 is a possible D gene (5 bases). Germline-derived CDR1 and CDR2 are LGHDT and YNNKEL (reference sequence). This CDR3 has 16 amino acids.

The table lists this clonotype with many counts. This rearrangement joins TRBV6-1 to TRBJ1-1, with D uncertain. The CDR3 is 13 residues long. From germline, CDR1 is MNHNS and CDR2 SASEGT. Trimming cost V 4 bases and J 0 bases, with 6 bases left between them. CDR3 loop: CASSVTLNTEAFF. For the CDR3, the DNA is TGTGCCAGCAGTGTGACACTGAACACTGAAGCTTTCTTT.

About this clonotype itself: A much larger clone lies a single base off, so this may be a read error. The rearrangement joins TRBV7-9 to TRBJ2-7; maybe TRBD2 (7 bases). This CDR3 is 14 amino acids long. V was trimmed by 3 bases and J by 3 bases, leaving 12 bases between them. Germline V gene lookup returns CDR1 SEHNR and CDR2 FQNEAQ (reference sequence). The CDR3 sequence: CASSFQRGGYEQYF. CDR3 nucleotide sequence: TGTGCCAGCAGCTTCCAGAGGGGGGGCTACGAGCAGTACTTC.

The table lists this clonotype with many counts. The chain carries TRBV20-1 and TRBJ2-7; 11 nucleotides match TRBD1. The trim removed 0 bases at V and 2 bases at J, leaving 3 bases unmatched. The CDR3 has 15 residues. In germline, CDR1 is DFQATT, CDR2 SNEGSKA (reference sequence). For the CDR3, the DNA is TGCAGTGCTAGAGATTGGGGACAGGGGGCCTACGAGCAGTACTTC. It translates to CSARDWGQGAYEQYF.

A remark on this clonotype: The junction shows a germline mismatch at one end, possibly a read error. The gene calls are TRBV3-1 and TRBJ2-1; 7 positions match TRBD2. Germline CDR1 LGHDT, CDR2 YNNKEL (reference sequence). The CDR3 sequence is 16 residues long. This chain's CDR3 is CASSRAGERNSNERFF. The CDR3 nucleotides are TGTGCCAGCAGCCGGGCGGGGGAACGTAATTCCAATGAGCGGTTCTTC.

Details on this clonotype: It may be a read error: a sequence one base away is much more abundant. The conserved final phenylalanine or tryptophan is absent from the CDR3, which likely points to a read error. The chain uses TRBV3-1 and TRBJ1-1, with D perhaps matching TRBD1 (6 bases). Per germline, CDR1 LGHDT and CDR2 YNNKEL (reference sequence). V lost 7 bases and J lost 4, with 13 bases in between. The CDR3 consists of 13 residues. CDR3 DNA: TGTGCCAGCACCCAGACGGGGGCCACTGAAGCTTTCTCT. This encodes CASTQTGATEAFS.

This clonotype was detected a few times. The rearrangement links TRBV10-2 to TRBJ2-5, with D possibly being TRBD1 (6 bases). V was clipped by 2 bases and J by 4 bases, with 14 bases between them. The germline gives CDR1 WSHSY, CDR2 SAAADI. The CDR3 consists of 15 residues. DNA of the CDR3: TGCGCCAGCAGTGAGAGTGCAGGGGCTGGAGAGACCCAGTACTTC. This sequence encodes CASSESAGAGETQYF.

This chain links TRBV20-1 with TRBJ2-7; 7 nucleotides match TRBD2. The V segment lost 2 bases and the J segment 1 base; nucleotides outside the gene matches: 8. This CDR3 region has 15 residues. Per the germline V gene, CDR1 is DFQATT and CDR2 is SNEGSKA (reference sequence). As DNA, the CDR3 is TGCAGTGCTAGATCTCGGGGGGTGGTATCCTACGAGCAGTACTTC. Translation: CSARSRGVVSYEQYF.

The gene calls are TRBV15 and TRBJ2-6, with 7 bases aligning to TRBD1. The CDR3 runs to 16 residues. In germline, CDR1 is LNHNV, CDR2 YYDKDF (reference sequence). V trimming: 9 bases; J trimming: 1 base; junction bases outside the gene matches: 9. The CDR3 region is CATVRDRLSGANVLTF. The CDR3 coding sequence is TGTGCCACAGTCCGGGACAGATTATCTGGGGCCAACGTCCTGACTTTC.